This is a list of T cell receptor beta chains from one sample in a study of blood T cell repertoires in COVID-19. This table comes from immunoSEQ multiplex PCR, and its TCRdb copy is limited to in-frame clones, with some not included. The repertoire holds about 200,000 clones, with roughly 80% as singletons. The sequenced sample was peripheral blood. These receptors were taken from a woman older than 75 with COVID-19, enrolled during active disease. Both conserved end residues are part of each CDR3. The D gene is left open where the match is weak. A clone size is listed for some rows: how often the clone was seen (once, few, many), or a class if it is expanded.

size	D	V	J	DNA	CDR3
-	-	TRBV6-1	TRBJ2-7	TGTGCCAGCAGTGAAGCGTTAGCGAGGTCCTACGAGCAGTACTTC	CASSEALARSYEQYF
-	TRBD1	TRBV6-5	TRBJ1-6	TGTGCCAGCGGCCGGGACAGGGGATATTCACCCCTCCACTTT	CASGRDRGYSPLHF
-	TRBD1	TRBV7-2	TRBJ1-2	TGTGCCAGCAGCTGGACAGGGGACTATGGCTACACCTTC	CASSWTGDYGYTF
-	-	TRBV7-2	TRBJ1-6	TGTGCCAGCAGCTTAGGAGACAGGATCGGCACCCTCCACTTT	CASSLGDRIGTLHF
-	TRBD1	TRBV28	TRBJ1-2	TGTGCCAGCAGCCTACACGGGACAGCGGCCTATGGCTACACCTTC	CASSLHGTAAYGYTF
-	-	TRBV7-9	TRBJ1-2	TGTGCCAGCAGCTTAGCCTTATCCTACACCTTC	CASSLALSYTF
-	-	TRBV9	TRBJ1-1	TGTGCCAGCAGCCTCCGCGGTAACACTGAAGCTTTCTTT	CASSLRGNTEAFF
-	-	TRBV5-1	TRBJ1-2	TGCGCCAGCAGCTTGGACGGACAGAACTATGGCTACACCTTC	CASSLDGQNYGYTF
-	-	TRBV7-2	TRBJ2-2	TGTGCCAGCAGCTTAGATCTCGGGGAGCTGTTTTTT	CASSLDLGELFF
-	TRBD1	TRBV3-1/TRBV3-2	TRBJ2-7	TGTGCCAGGGCCCCCGGACAGGGGTCCTACGAGCAGTACTTC	CARAPGQGSYEQYF
-	-	TRBV10-3	TRBJ2-1	TGTGCCATCAGTCCTGAGTACAATGAGCAGTTCTTC	CAISPEYNEQFF
-	TRBD1	TRBV13	TRBJ1-1	TGTGCCAGCAGCATAAGGACAGGGGGGATGAACACTGAAGCTTTCTTT	CASSIRTGGMNTEAFF
-	-	TRBV2	TRBJ1-1	TGTGCCAGCGGGACTCACCTCGAAGCTTTCTTT	CASGTHLEAFF
-	-	TRBV28	TRBJ2-7	TGTGCCAGCAGTTTATCCCCGTACTACGAGCAGTACTTC	CASSLSPYYEQYF
once	-	TRBV27	TRBJ1-1	TGTGCCAGCAGTTTACTACCCCGGTCCCTCGGTGAAGCTTTCTTT	CASSLLPRSLGEAFF
-	-	TRBV11-3	TRBJ1-1	TGTGCCAGCAGCTTAGGGCTGAACACTGAAGCTTTCTTT	CASSLGLNTEAFF
-	TRBD2	TRBV30	TRBJ2-7	TGTGCCCTGGGGCGCAGCGGGGGCTACGAGCAGTACTTC	CALGRSGGYEQYF
-	-	TRBV15	TRBJ1-4	TGTGCCACCAGCGGTGGGGAGGTGGAAAAACTGTTTTTT	CATSGGEVEKLFF
-	-	TRBV5-1	TRBJ1-1	TGCGCCAGCGAGGAGGGGCTGAACACTGAAGCTTTCTTT	CASEEGLNTEAFF
-	TRBD1	TRBV11-1	TRBJ1-1	TGTGCCAGCAGCTCCTTGGACAGGGAGGCTGAAGCTTTCTTT	CASSSLDREAEAFF
once	TRBD2	TRBV19	TRBJ2-5	TGTGCCAGTAGTCCTCGAGCGAGCGGGAGAGAGACCCAGTACTTC	CASSPRASGRETQYF
-	-	TRBV4-1	TRBJ2-1	TGCGCCAGCAGCCAAGAGTGGGTAGCGGTACCATCGGGGCAGTTCTTC	CASSQEWVAVPSGQFF
once	TRBD1	TRBV28	TRBJ2-2	TGTGCCAGCAGTTTGCCAGGGGGCCCCGGGGAGCTGTTTTTT	CASSLPGGPGELFF
-	-	TRBV3-1/TRBV3-2	TRBJ1-4	TGTGCCAGCAGCCACGTTACAGGGACAACTAATGAAAAACTGTTTTTT	CASSHVTGTTNEKLFF
-	TRBD1	TRBV23-1	TRBJ1-5	TGCGCCAGCAGTCCCCCCGTAGGGGGCGGCAATCAGCCCCAGCATTTT	CASSPPVGGGNQPQHF
-	TRBD1	TRBV10-3	TRBJ1-3	TGTGCCATCAGTGCGGACAGGGATGGAAACACCATATATTTT	CAISADRDGNTIYF
-	-	TRBV5-1	TRBJ2-7	TGCGCCAGCAGCCCCGGGTCGCTTTCATACGAGCAGTACTTC	CASSPGSLSYEQYF
-	-	TRBV5-6	TRBJ1-6	TGTGCCAGCAACACACTCACCCGGAGACAGGATAATTCACCCCTCCACTTT	CASNTLTRRQDNSPLHF
once	TRBD1	TRBV18	TRBJ2-3	TGTGCCAGCTCACCGGCGACAGGGAGCGGAGATACGCAGTATTTT	CASSPATGSGDTQYF
-	-	TRBV3-1/TRBV3-2	TRBJ2-3	TGTGCCAGCAGCCAGCACCTAGCGCCCGGAGGCACAGATACGCAGTATTTT	CASSQHLAPGGTDTQYF
-	TRBD2	TRBV7-6	TRBJ2-6	TGTGCCAGCAGCCCCCTAGCGGGGGGCCGTCTTGCAAGCTCTGGGGCCAACGTCCTGACTTTC	CASSPLAGGRLASSGANVLTF
-	TRBD2	TRBV11-2	TRBJ2-3	TGTGCCAGCAGCTTGCGGACTAGCGGGGGGGGAGATACGCAGTATTTT	CASSLRTSGGGDTQYF
-	-	TRBV29-1	TRBJ1-1	TGCAGCGTTAATCCAAAAAACACTGAAGCTTTCTTT	CSVNPKNTEAFF
few	-	TRBV5-4	TRBJ2-7	TGTGCCAGCAGCCCCTCGACCGACGGGAGTCCCTACGAGCAGTACTTC	CASSPSTDGSPYEQYF
few	-	TRBV5-1	TRBJ1-3	TGCGCCAGCAGCTTGGCCGGACAGGGAAACACCATATATTTT	CASSLAGQGNTIYF
once	-	TRBV28	TRBJ1-1	TGTGCCAGCAGACCCACAGGGACGGGCACTGAAGCTTTCTTT	CASRPTGTGTEAFF
-	TRBD2	TRBV2	TRBJ2-1	TGTGCCAGCGGTACGGGGGGGGAGCAGTTCTTC	CASGTGGEQFF
-	-	TRBV5-1	TRBJ1-4	TGCGCCAGCAGCTTAACGGTAGGTGCGGACACCGAAAAACTGTTTTTT	CASSLTVGADTEKLFF
-	TRBD1	TRBV24-1	TRBJ2-1	TGTGCCACCAGTGATTGGAAGGGACAGCTTTACAATGAGCAGTTCTTC	CATSDWKGQLYNEQFF
-	-	TRBV2	TRBJ1-3	TGTGCCAGAGCTTGGACAGCTGGAAACACCATATATTTT	CARAWTAGNTIYF
-	-	TRBV19	TRBJ1-6	TGTGCCAGTAGTATAAGTGTCGTCGGTGATTCACCCCTCCACTTT	CASSISVVGDSPLHF
-	-	TRBV7-2	TRBJ1-3	TGTGCCAGCAGCTTTTTCCGGGTAGGAACTGGAAACACCATATATTTT	CASSFFRVGTGNTIYF
-	-	TRBV3-1/TRBV3-2	TRBJ1-4	TGTGCCAGCAGCCCCACTTCGAATGAAAAACTGTTTTTT	CASSPTSNEKLFF
-	-	TRBV3-1/TRBV3-2	TRBJ2-2	TGTGCCAGCAGCCTAACTACGAACACCGGGGAGCTGTTTTTT	CASSLTTNTGELFF
-	-	TRBV15	TRBJ1-1	TGTGCCACCAGCAGAGATCTCCCAGGTTCGAACACTGAAGCTTTCTTT	CATSRDLPGSNTEAFF
-	-	TRBV5-1	TRBJ2-7	TGCGCCAGCAGACCCTTCACCTCGAGCGCCTCCTACGAGCAGTACTTC	CASRPFTSSASYEQYF
-	TRBD1	TRBV11-2	TRBJ2-1	TGTGCCAGCAGCAGTACCGGGACAGGAAACAATGAGCAGTTCTTC	CASSSTGTGNNEQFF
few	TRBD1	TRBV19	TRBJ1-2	TGTGCCAGTACCTTGGACAGGATAGGCGATGGCTACACCTTC	CASTLDRIGDGYTF
-	TRBD1	TRBV28	TRBJ1-5	TGTGCCAGCAGTGCAGGACAGGGTAACAATCAGCCCCAGCATTTT	CASSAGQGNNQPQHF
-	TRBD2	TRBV5-1	TRBJ2-2	TGCGCCAGCAGCGGATCACTAGCGGGAGGTGGCGGGGAGCTGTTTTTT	CASSGSLAGGGGELFF
-	TRBD1	TRBV24-1	TRBJ1-1	TGTGCCACCAGGGGGGACAGGGTAGCTGAAGCTTTCTTT	CATRGDRVAEAFF
-	-	TRBV5-1	TRBJ1-2	TGCGCCAGCAGCTTCCCGGACAGTTTGAAGGGCTACACCTTC	CASSFPDSLKGYTF
-	-	TRBV3-1/TRBV3-2	TRBJ1-4	TGTGCCAGCAGGGCCGCAGGGTCCTCAGAAAAACTGTTTTTT	CASRAAGSSEKLFF